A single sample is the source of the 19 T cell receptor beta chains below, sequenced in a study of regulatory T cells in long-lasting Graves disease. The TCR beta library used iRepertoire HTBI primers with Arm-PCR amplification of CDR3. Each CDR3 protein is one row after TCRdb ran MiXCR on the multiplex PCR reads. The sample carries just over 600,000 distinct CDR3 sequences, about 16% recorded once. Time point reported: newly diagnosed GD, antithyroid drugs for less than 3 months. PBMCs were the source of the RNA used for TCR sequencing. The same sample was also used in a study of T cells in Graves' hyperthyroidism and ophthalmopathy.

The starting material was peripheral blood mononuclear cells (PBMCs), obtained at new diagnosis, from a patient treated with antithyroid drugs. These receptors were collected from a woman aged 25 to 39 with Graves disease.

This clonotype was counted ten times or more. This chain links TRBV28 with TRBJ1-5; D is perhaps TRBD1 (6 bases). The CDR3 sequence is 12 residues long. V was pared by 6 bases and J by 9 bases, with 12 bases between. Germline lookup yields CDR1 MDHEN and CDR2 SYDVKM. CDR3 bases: TGTGCCAGCAGGAACAGGGTACGGCCCCAGCATTTT. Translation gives CASRNRVRPQHF. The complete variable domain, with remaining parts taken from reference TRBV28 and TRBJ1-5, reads DVKVTQSSRYLVKRTGEKVFLECVQDMDHENMFWYRQDPGLGLRLIYFSYDVKMKEKGDIPEGYSVSREKKERFSLILESASTNQTSMYLCASRNRVRPQHFGDGTRLSIL.

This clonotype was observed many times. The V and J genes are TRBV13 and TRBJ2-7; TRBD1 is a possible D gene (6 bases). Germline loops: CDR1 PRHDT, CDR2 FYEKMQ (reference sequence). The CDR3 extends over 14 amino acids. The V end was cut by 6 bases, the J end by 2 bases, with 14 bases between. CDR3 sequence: CASRRSGDAYEQYF. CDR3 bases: TGTGCCAGCAGGCGTTCAGGGGACGCCTACGAGCAGTACTTC.

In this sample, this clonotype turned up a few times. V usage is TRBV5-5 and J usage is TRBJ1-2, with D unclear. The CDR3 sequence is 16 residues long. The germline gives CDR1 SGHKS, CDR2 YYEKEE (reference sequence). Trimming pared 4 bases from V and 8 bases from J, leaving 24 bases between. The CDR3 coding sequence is TGTGCCAGCAGCGGTACGGCCTTGGGAGAGTCCTCGGGCTACACCTTC. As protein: CASSGTALGESSGYTF.

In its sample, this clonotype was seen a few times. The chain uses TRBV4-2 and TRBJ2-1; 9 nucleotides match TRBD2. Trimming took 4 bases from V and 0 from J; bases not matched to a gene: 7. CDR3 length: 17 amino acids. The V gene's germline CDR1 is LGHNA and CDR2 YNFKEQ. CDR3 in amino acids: CASSLGTSQSSYNEQFF. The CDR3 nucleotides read TGTGCCAGCAGCCTCGGGACTAGCCAGAGCTCCTACAATGAGCAGTTCTTC.

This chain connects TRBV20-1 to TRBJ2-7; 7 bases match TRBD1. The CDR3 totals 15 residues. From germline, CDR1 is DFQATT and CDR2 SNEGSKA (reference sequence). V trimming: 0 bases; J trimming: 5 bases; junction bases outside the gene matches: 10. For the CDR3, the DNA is TGCAGTGCTAGAGATCCGAGGGGGCGCTTAGACGAGCAGTACTTC. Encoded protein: CSARDPRGRLDEQYF.

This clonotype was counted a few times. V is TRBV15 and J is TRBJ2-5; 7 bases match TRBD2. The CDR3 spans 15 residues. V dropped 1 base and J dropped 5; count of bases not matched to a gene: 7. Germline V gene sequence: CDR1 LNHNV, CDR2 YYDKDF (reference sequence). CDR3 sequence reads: CATSRGGGGGETQYF. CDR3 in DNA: TGTGCCACCAGCAGAGGGGGCGGGGGAGGGGAGACCCAGTACTTC.

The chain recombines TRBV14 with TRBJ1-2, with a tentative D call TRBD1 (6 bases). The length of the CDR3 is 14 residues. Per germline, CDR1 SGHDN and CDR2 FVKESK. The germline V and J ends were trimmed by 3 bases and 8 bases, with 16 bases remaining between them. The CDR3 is CASSQETGLLGYTF. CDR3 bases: TGTGCCAGCAGCCAGGAGACAGGACTTTTGGGCTACACCTTC.

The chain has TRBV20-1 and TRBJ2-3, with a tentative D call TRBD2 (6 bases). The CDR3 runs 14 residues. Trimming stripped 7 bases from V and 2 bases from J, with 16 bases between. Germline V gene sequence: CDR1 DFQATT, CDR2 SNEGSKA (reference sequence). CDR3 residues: CSGLVRRHTDTQYF. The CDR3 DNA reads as TGCAGTGGACTAGTGAGGAGACACACAGATACGCAGTATTTT.

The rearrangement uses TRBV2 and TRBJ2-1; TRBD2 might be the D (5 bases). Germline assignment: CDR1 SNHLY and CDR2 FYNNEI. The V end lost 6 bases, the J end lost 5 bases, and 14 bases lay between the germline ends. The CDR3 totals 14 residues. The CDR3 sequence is CASSEGWADNEQFF. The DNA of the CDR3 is TGTGCCAGCAGCGAGGGTTGGGCCGACAATGAGCAGTTCTTC.

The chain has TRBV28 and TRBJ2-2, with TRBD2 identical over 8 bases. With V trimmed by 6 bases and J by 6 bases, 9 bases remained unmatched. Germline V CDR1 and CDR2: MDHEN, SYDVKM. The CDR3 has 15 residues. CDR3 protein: CASRAVAGTPGELFF. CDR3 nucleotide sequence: TGTGCCAGCAGGGCCGTAGCGGGAACTCCCGGGGAGCTGTTTTTT.

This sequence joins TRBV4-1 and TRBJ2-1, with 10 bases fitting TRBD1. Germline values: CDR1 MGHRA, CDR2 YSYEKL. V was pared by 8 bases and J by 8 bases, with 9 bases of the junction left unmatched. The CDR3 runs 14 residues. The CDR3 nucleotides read TGCGCCAGCCGAACCGGGACAGGGGTATATGAGCAGTTCTTC. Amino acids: CASRTGTGVYEQFF.

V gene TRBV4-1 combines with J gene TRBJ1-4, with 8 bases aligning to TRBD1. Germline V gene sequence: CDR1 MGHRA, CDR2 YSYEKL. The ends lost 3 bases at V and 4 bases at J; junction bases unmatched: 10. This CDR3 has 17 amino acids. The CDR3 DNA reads TGCGCCAGCAGCCAGTCAGGCAGGGACAGGATTAATGAAAAACTGTTTTTT. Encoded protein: CASSQSGRDRINEKLFF.

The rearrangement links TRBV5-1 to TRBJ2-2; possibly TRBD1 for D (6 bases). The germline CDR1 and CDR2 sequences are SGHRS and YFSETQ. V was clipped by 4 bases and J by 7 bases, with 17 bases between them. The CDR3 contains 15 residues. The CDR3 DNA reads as TGCGCCAGCAGCACAGAAAGGGGGTTGCACGGGGAGCTGTTTTTT. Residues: CASSTERGLHGELFF.

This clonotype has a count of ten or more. CDR3 coding DNA: TGTGCCAGCAGCTCCCCACAGATCTTGTCGGGGCCCCAGCATTTT. Translation: CASSSPQILSGPQHF. The chain employs TRBV28 and TRBJ1-5; D is uncertain. V was clipped by 6 bases and J by 9 bases, with 21 bases between them. Germline V gene lookup returns CDR1 MDHEN and CDR2 SYDVKM. CDR3 length equals 15 residues. The whole variable domain, filled in from reference TRBV28 and TRBJ1-5, reads DVKVTQSSRYLVKRTGEKVFLECVQDMDHENMFWYRQDPGLGLRLIYFSYDVKMKEKGDIPEGYSVSREKKERFSLILESASTNQTSMYLCASSSPQILSGPQHFGDGTRLSIL.

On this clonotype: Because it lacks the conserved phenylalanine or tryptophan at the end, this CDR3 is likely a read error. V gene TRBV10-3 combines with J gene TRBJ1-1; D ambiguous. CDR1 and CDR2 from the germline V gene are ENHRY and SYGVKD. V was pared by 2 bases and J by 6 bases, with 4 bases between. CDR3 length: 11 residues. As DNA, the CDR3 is TGTGCCATCAGTGAGATGGCTGAAGCTTTCTCT. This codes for CAISEMAEAFS.

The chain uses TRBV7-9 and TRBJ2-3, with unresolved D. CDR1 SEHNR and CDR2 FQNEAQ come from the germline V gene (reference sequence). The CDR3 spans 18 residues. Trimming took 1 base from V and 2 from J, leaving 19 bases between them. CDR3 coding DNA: TGTGCCAGCAGCTTAGGTTCGGGTAGTCGGGTATACACAGATACGCAGTATTTT. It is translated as CASSLGSGSRVYTDTQYF.

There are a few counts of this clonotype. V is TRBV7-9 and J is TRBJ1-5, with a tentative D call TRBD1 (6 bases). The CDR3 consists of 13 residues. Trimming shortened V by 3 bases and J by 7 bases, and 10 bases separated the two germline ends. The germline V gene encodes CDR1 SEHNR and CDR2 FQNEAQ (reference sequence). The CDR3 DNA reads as TGTGCCAGCAGCTTTGAGGGGGTCCAGCCCCAGCATTTT. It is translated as CASSFEGVQPQHF.

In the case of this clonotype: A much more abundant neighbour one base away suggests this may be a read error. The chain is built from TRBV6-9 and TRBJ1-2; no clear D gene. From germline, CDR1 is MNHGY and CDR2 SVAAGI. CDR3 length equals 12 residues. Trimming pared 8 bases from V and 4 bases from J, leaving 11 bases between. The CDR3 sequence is CASPAHGYGYTF. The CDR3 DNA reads TGTGCCAGCCCGGCCCATGGCTATGGCTACACCTTC.

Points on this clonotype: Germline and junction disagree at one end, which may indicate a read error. Here the CDR3 DNA reads TGTGCCAGCAGTCAAGCGGCGGAGGCCCATGGCTACACCTTC. This codes for CASSQAAEAHGYTF. V is TRBV3-1 and J is TRBJ1-2; D is unclear. Germline V gene lookup returns CDR1 LGHDT and CDR2 YNNKEL (reference sequence). The CDR3 has 14 amino acids.